This is a list of T cell receptor beta chains from one sample in a study of blood T cell repertoires in COVID-19. Clones were sequenced by immunoSEQ multiplex PCR, and TCRdb holds only the in-frame ones, with some missing. The sample has 300,000 to 350,000 clones, about 90% seen once. The sample comprised peripheral blood. The receptor set was obtained from a young woman who had recovered from COVID-19. Each CDR3 is given with its conserved first and last residue. Each record gives: V gene, clone size, D gene, J gene, CDR3 DNA, CDR3 protein. A D gene is named only where the DNA matches it firmly. Size tells how often a clone was seen (once, few, many) or the class of an expanded clone, and some rows leave it out.

V gene: TRBV15
clone size: .
D gene: .
J gene: TRBJ2-5
CDR3 DNA: TGTGCCACCAGCAGAGATATTATTGGAGGCTACCTTCGGGAGACCCAGTACTTC
CDR3 protein: CATSRDIIGGYLRETQYF

V gene: TRBV5-1
clone size: .
D gene: TRBD2
J gene: TRBJ2-2
CDR3 DNA: TGCGCCAGCAGCGCCCCCCTCCGACTAGCGGGAGGGTTCGCGAACACCGGGGAGCTGTTTTTT
CDR3 protein: CASSAPLRLAGGFANTGELFF

V gene: TRBV6-5
clone size: .
D gene: .
J gene: TRBJ2-2
CDR3 DNA: TGTGCCAGCAGTTTTGCGACTGATTACACCGGGGAGCTGTTTTTT
CDR3 protein: CASSFATDYTGELFF

V gene: TRBV24-1
clone size: .
D gene: TRBD2
J gene: TRBJ2-1
CDR3 DNA: TGTGCCACCAGTACTAGCGGGAGTCGTCATGAGCAGTTCTTC
CDR3 protein: CATSTSGSRHEQFF

V gene: TRBV11-3
clone size: .
D gene: TRBD2
J gene: TRBJ2-1
CDR3 DNA: TGTGCCAGCAGCTTAGTTTTTAGCGGGGGCCGTCCAAATGAGCAGTTCTTC
CDR3 protein: CASSLVFSGGRPNEQFF

V gene: TRBV19
clone size: .
D gene: TRBD2
J gene: TRBJ2-5
CDR3 DNA: TGTGCCAGTAGTATACTAGCGGGAGAGACCCAGTACTTC
CDR3 protein: CASSILAGETQYF

V gene: TRBV6-5
clone size: .
D gene: .
J gene: TRBJ1-5
CDR3 DNA: TGTGCCAGCAGTTACCTGGGGGGTGGCAATCAGCCCCAGCATTTT
CDR3 protein: CASSYLGGGNQPQHF

V gene: TRBV11-2
clone size: .
D gene: .
J gene: TRBJ1-1
CDR3 DNA: TGTGCCAGCAGCTTAGATCAGCGAGAGGAAGCTTTCTTT
CDR3 protein: CASSLDQREEAFF

V gene: TRBV20-1
clone size: .
D gene: .
J gene: TRBJ1-1
CDR3 DNA: TGCAGTGCTAGTAACGGTGTGAACACTGAAGCTTTCTTT
CDR3 protein: CSASNGVNTEAFF

V gene: TRBV3-1/TRBV3-2
clone size: .
D gene: .
J gene: TRBJ1-4
CDR3 DNA: TGTGCCAGCAGCCAATTTTTAAGCGAAAAACTGTTTTTT
CDR3 protein: CASSQFLSEKLFF

V gene: TRBV5-1
clone size: .
D gene: TRBD2
J gene: TRBJ2-3
CDR3 DNA: TGCGCCAGCCGGAATAGCGGGAAGCCAGATACGCAGTATTTT
CDR3 protein: CASRNSGKPDTQYF

V gene: TRBV29-1
clone size: .
D gene: .
J gene: TRBJ2-5
CDR3 DNA: TGCAGCGTTGGTCAGGGAAGGCAGACCCAGTACTTC
CDR3 protein: CSVGQGRQTQYF

V gene: TRBV6-5
clone size: .
D gene: .
J gene: TRBJ2-3
CDR3 DNA: TGTGCCAGCACGCGGTTCTCAGATACGCAGTATTTT
CDR3 protein: CASTRFSDTQYF

V gene: TRBV27
clone size: .
D gene: .
J gene: TRBJ1-2
CDR3 DNA: TGTGCCAGCAGTTTATCCGGGTACGACTACTATGGCTACACCTTC
CDR3 protein: CASSLSGYDYYGYTF

V gene: TRBV6-1
clone size: once
D gene: .
J gene: TRBJ2-3
CDR3 DNA: TGTGCCAGCAGTGAAGTAACAGATACGCAGTATTTT
CDR3 protein: CASSEVTDTQYF

V gene: TRBV21-1
clone size: .
D gene: .
J gene: TRBJ2-2
CDR3 DNA: TGTGCCAGCAGCAAAGCGCGTACCCTTACCACCGGGGAGCTGTTTTTT
CDR3 protein: CASSKARTLTTGELFF

V gene: TRBV4-3
clone size: .
D gene: TRBD1
J gene: TRBJ1-2
CDR3 DNA: TGCGCCAGCAGCCAAGGGAATAGGGGGCCTGATGGCTACACCTTC
CDR3 protein: CASSQGNRGPDGYTF

V gene: TRBV5-4
clone size: once
D gene: .
J gene: TRBJ2-1
CDR3 DNA: TGTGCCAGCAGCTTGTATGGCAGGGCCAGGAATGAGCAGTTCTTC
CDR3 protein: CASSLYGRARNEQFF

V gene: TRBV3-1/TRBV3-2
clone size: .
D gene: .
J gene: TRBJ2-2
CDR3 DNA: TGTGCCAGCAGCCAACGCACCGGGGAGCTGTTTTTT
CDR3 protein: CASSQRTGELFF

V gene: TRBV5-4
clone size: .
D gene: TRBD1
J gene: TRBJ2-3
CDR3 DNA: TGTGCCAGCAGCTTGGGAGGGGGCGCCTCAGATACGCAGTATTTT
CDR3 protein: CASSLGGGASDTQYF

V gene: TRBV9
clone size: .
D gene: TRBD2
J gene: TRBJ2-5
CDR3 DNA: TGTGCCAGCAGCGTAGGTGTGACGGGAGGCGAACAAGAGACCCAGTACTTC
CDR3 protein: CASSVGVTGGEQETQYF

V gene: TRBV5-8
clone size: .
D gene: TRBD2
J gene: TRBJ2-1
CDR3 DNA: TGTGCCAGCAGACCGACTAGCGGGAGTTTGCATGAGCAGTTCTTC
CDR3 protein: CASRPTSGSLHEQFF

V gene: TRBV14
clone size: .
D gene: .
J gene: TRBJ1-5
CDR3 DNA: TGTGCCAGCAGCCAATCACCCAGTCAGCCCCAGCATTTT
CDR3 protein: CASSQSPSQPQHF

V gene: TRBV7-6
clone size: .
D gene: TRBD2
J gene: TRBJ2-1
CDR3 DNA: TGTGCCAGCAGCTACCCGGTGACTAGCGGTAACAATGAGCAGTTCTTC
CDR3 protein: CASSYPVTSGNNEQFF

V gene: TRBV6-5
clone size: .
D gene: TRBD2
J gene: TRBJ2-1
CDR3 DNA: TGTGCCAGCAGTCGCGGACTAGCGGGCTACAATGAGCAGTTCTTC
CDR3 protein: CASSRGLAGYNEQFF

V gene: TRBV29-1
clone size: .
D gene: TRBD1
J gene: TRBJ1-4
CDR3 DNA: TGCAGCGTCGGGGACAGGGCAACTAATGAAAAACTGTTTTTT
CDR3 protein: CSVGDRATNEKLFF

V gene: TRBV6-5
clone size: .
D gene: TRBD1
J gene: TRBJ1-1
CDR3 DNA: TGTGCCAGCAGTTACTGGGACAGCCGAGGGGACACTGAAGCTTTCTTT
CDR3 protein: CASSYWDSRGDTEAFF

V gene: TRBV10-3
clone size: .
D gene: TRBD1
J gene: TRBJ1-5
CDR3 DNA: TGTGCCATCAGCCAAGTGACAGGGAAAAGCCAGCCCCAGCATTTT
CDR3 protein: CAISQVTGKSQPQHF

V gene: TRBV5-1
clone size: .
D gene: .
J gene: TRBJ1-5
CDR3 DNA: TGCGCCAGCAGCTCCGTTCCAGGGTCGGTACAGCCCCAGCATTTT
CDR3 protein: CASSSVPGSVQPQHF

V gene: TRBV3-1/TRBV3-2
clone size: few
D gene: TRBD1
J gene: TRBJ1-2
CDR3 DNA: TGTGCCAGCAGCCCATGGGACAGCCTAACCTCGGGCGGCTACACCTTC
CDR3 protein: CASSPWDSLTSGGYTF

V gene: TRBV12-3/TRBV12-4
clone size: once
D gene: .
J gene: TRBJ1-1
CDR3 DNA: TGTGCCAGCTTTGGGGGAGGGTTGGGAGCTTTCTTT
CDR3 protein: CASFGGGLGAFF

V gene: TRBV5-1
clone size: .
D gene: TRBD2
J gene: TRBJ2-3
CDR3 DNA: TGCGCCAGCAGCTTGGCCGGATCTACGGGACTAGCGGGAAGTGTTACAGATACGCAGTATTTT
CDR3 protein: CASSLAGSTGLAGSVTDTQYF

V gene: TRBV5-1
clone size: .
D gene: .
J gene: TRBJ1-4
CDR3 DNA: TGCGCCAGCAGCTTGGCCAGGGTAGGGACTAATGAAAAACTGTTTTTT
CDR3 protein: CASSLARVGTNEKLFF

V gene: TRBV6-5
clone size: once
D gene: .
J gene: TRBJ1-2
CDR3 DNA: TGTGCCAGCAGTCCCGGACAGAACTATGGCTACACCTTC
CDR3 protein: CASSPGQNYGYTF

V gene: TRBV7-2
clone size: once
D gene: TRBD1
J gene: TRBJ2-5
CDR3 DNA: TGTGCCAGCAGCTCGATGGACAGGTCGTACCAAGAGACCCAGTACTTC
CDR3 protein: CASSSMDRSYQETQYF

V gene: TRBV3-1/TRBV3-2
clone size: .
D gene: .
J gene: TRBJ2-2
CDR3 DNA: TGTGCCAGCAGCCAAGGGGGCCTAGCGTATAAGAACACCGGGGAGCTGTTTTTT
CDR3 protein: CASSQGGLAYKNTGELFF

V gene: TRBV7-2
clone size: .
D gene: TRBD2
J gene: TRBJ2-5
CDR3 DNA: TGTGCCAGCAGCTGGAGCGGGAGAGGGGAGACCCAGTACTTC
CDR3 protein: CASSWSGRGETQYF

V gene: TRBV9
clone size: .
D gene: .
J gene: TRBJ1-4
CDR3 DNA: TGTGCCAGCAGCGTAGACAGGTGGAATGAAAAACTGTTTTTT
CDR3 protein: CASSVDRWNEKLFF

V gene: TRBV5-6
clone size: .
D gene: TRBD1
J gene: TRBJ1-2
CDR3 DNA: TGTGCCAGCAGCTTGGCCCCAGGGGGCGTTGGCTACACCTTC
CDR3 protein: CASSLAPGGVGYTF

V gene: TRBV4-3
clone size: .
D gene: .
J gene: TRBJ1-6
CDR3 DNA: TGCGCCAGCAGCCAAGATCACAGGGTTGGTTCACCCCTCCACTTT
CDR3 protein: CASSQDHRVGSPLHF

V gene: TRBV4-3
clone size: few
D gene: TRBD1
J gene: TRBJ1-5
CDR3 DNA: TGCGCCAGCAGCCAAGACAGGGGGCCTAATCAGCCCCAGCATTTT
CDR3 protein: CASSQDRGPNQPQHF

V gene: TRBV3-1/TRBV3-2
clone size: .
D gene: TRBD1
J gene: TRBJ1-1
CDR3 DNA: TGTGCCACTGGATTACAGGGGGCAGGTGAAGCTTTCTTT
CDR3 protein: CATGLQGAGEAFF

V gene: TRBV19
clone size: .
D gene: TRBD2
J gene: TRBJ2-1
CDR3 DNA: TGTGCCAGTAGCAAGGGTAGCGGGACCTACAATGAGCAGTTCTTC
CDR3 protein: CASSKGSGTYNEQFF

V gene: TRBV10-1
clone size: .
D gene: TRBD2
J gene: TRBJ2-5
CDR3 DNA: TGCGCCAGCAGTGAAGGTGGAGCGGGAGGGCAAGAGACCCAGTACTTC
CDR3 protein: CASSEGGAGGQETQYF

V gene: TRBV4-2
clone size: .
D gene: .
J gene: TRBJ2-2
CDR3 DNA: TGTGCCAGCAGCCAGGCTCCTGGACTACCCACCGGGGAGCTGTTTTTT
CDR3 protein: CASSQAPGLPTGELFF

V gene: TRBV13
clone size: .
D gene: .
J gene: TRBJ1-3
CDR3 DNA: TGTGCCAGCAGCCAGGATAGCTCTGGAAACACCATATATTTT
CDR3 protein: CASSQDSSGNTIYF

V gene: TRBV5-1
clone size: .
D gene: TRBD2
J gene: TRBJ2-5
CDR3 DNA: TGCGCCAGCAGGACTAGCAGGGAGACCCAGTACTTC
CDR3 protein: CASRTSRETQYF

V gene: TRBV30
clone size: once
D gene: TRBD2
J gene: TRBJ2-2
CDR3 DNA: TGTGCCTGGAGTGTACCCAGCGGGAGTTCCCCCGGGGAGCTGTTTTTT
CDR3 protein: CAWSVPSGSSPGELFF

V gene: TRBV27
clone size: .
D gene: .
J gene: TRBJ1-2
CDR3 DNA: TGTGCCAGCAGAAGCCAAAGAACAGGGCGCTATGGCTACACCTTC
CDR3 protein: CASRSQRTGRYGYTF

V gene: TRBV21-1
clone size: .
D gene: .
J gene: TRBJ1-2
CDR3 DNA: TGTGCCAGCAGCAAAGGGAGGTTCGCTGGTGGCTACACCTTC
CDR3 protein: CASSKGRFAGGYTF

V gene: TRBV24-1
clone size: .
D gene: TRBD1
J gene: TRBJ1-5
CDR3 DNA: TGTGCCACCAGTGACCCCGGGACAGGGCACCAGCCCCAGCATTTT
CDR3 protein: CATSDPGTGHQPQHF

V gene: TRBV18
clone size: .
D gene: .
J gene: TRBJ2-6
CDR3 DNA: TGTGCCAGCTCACCACTCTTATACTCTGGGGCCAACGTCCTGACTTTC
CDR3 protein: CASSPLLYSGANVLTF

V gene: TRBV7-8
clone size: .
D gene: .
J gene: TRBJ2-5
CDR3 DNA: TGTGCCAGCAGCCCGCTCGGGACCCAGTACTTC
CDR3 protein: CASSPLGTQYF

V gene: TRBV18
clone size: .
D gene: .
J gene: TRBJ1-2
CDR3 DNA: TGTGCCAGCTCAGTGGACACTAACTATGGCTACACCTTC
CDR3 protein: CASSVDTNYGYTF